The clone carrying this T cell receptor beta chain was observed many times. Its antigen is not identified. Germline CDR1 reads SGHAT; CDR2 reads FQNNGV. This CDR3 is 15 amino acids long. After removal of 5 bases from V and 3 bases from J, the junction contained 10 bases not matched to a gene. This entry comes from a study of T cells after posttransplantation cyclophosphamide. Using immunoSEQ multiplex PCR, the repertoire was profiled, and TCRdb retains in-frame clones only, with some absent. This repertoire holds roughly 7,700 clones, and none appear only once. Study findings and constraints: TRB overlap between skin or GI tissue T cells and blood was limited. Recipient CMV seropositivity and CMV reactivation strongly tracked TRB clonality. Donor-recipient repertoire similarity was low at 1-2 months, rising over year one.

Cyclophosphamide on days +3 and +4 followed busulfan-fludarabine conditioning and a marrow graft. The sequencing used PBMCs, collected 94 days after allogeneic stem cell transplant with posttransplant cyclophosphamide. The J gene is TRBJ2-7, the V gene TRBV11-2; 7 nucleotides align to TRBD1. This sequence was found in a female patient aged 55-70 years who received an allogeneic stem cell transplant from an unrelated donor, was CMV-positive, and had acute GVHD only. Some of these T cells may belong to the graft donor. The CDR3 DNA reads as TGTGCCAGCAGCCGTATACCGGGACAGAGCTACGAGCAGTACTTC. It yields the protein CASSRIPGQSYEQYF.